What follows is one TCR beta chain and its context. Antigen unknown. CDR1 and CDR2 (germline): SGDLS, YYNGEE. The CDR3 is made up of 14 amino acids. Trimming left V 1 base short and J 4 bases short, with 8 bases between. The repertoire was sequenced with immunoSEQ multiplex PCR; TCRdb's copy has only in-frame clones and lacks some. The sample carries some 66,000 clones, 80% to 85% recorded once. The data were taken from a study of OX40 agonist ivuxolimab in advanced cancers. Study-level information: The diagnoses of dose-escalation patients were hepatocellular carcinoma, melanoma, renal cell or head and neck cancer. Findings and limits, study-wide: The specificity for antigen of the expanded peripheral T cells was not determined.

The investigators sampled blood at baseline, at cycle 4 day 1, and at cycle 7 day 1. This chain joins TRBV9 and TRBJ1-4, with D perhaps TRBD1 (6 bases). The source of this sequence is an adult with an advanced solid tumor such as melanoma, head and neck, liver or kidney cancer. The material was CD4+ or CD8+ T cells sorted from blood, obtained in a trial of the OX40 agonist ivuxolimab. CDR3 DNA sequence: TGTGCCAGCAGCGTACAGGGGATTAATGAAAAACTGTTTTTT. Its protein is CASSVQGINEKLFF. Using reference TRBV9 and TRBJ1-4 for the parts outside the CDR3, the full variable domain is DSGVTQTPKHLITATGQRVTLRCSPRSGDLSVYWYQQSLDQGLQFLIQYYNGEERAKGNILERFSAQQFPDLHSELNLSSLELGDSALYFCASSVQGINEKLFFGSGTQLSVL.